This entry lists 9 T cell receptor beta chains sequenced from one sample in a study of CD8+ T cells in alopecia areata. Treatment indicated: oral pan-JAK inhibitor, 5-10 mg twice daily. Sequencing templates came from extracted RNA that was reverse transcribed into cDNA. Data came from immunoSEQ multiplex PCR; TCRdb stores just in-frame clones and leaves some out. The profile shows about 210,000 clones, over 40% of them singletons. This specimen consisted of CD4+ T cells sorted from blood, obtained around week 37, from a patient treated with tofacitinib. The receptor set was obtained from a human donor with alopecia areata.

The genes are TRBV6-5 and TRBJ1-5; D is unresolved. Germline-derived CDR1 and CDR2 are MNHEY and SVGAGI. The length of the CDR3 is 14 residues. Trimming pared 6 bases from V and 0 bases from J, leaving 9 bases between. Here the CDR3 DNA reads TGTGCCAGCAGGACAATTCATAGCAATCAGCCCCAGCATTTT. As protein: CASRTIHSNQPQHF.

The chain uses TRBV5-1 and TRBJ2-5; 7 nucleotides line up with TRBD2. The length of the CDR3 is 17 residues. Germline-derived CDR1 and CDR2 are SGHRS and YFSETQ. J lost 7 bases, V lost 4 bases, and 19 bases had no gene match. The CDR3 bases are TGCGCCAGCAGCCCAATAGCGGGCCCGCCCTCGGGAGGGACCCAGTACTTC. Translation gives CASSPIAGPPSGGTQYF.

The CDR3 sequence is CASSVARNTEAFF. CDR3 DNA: TGTGCCAGCAGCGTAGCTCGGAACACTGAAGCTTTCTTT. V gene TRBV9 combines with J gene TRBJ1-1; D is unclear. The CDR3 extends over 13 amino acids. Germline-derived CDR1 and CDR2 are SGDLS and YYNGEE. Trimming left V 0 bases short and J 1 base short, with 4 bases between.

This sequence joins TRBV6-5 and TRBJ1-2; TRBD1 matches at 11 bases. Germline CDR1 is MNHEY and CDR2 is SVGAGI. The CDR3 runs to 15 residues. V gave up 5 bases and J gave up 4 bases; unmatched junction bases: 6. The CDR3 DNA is TGTGCCAGCAGTCTCGGACAGGGGGCTATCTATGGCTACACCTTC. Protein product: CASSLGQGAIYGYTF.

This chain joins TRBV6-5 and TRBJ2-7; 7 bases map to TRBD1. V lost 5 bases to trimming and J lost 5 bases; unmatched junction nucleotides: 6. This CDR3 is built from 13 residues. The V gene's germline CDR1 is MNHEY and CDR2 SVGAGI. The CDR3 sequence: CASSTTGPHEQYF. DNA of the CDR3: TGTGCCAGCAGTACGACAGGGCCCCACGAGCAGTACTTC.

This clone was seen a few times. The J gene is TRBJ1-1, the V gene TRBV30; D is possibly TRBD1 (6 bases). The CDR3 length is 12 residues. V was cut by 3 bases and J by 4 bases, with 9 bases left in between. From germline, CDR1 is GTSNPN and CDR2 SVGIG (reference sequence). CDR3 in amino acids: CAWRRGFTEAFF. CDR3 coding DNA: TGTGCCTGGAGGAGGGGGTTCACTGAAGCTTTCTTT.

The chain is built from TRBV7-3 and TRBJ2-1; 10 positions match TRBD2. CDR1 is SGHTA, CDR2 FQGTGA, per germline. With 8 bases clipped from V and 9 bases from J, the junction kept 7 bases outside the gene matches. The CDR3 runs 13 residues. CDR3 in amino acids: CASGASGSGEQFF. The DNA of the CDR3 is TGTGCCAGCGGGGCTAGCGGGAGCGGTGAGCAGTTCTTC.

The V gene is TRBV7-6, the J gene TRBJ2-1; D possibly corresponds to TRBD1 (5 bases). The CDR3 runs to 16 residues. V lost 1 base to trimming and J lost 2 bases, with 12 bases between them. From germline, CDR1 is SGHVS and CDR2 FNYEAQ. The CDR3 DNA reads TGTGCCAGCAGCTTAGGGGGCGCGGTAACCTACAATGAGCAGTTCTTC. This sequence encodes CASSLGGAVTYNEQFF.

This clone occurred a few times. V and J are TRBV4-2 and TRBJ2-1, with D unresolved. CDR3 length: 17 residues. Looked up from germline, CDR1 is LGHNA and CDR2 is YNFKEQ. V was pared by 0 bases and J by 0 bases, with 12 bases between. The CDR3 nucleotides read TGTGCCAGCAGCCAAGAGGGCGGTAGAGGCTCCTACAATGAGCAGTTCTTC. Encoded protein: CASSQEGGRGSYNEQFF.